This T cell receptor (beta chain) was recorded in a study of blood T cells in healthy people across ages. The CDR3 covers 15 residues. V dropped 5 bases and J dropped 3; count of bases not matched to a gene: 8. The germline V gene encodes CDR1 SGDLS and CDR2 YYNGEE. This clonotype was counted only a few times. With a J-beta primer mix and a sample-barcoded 5' primer, a second PCR ran about 7 to 11 cycles. TCRdb re-analysed the 5' RACE reads in MiXCR, keeping a single row per CDR3 protein. Among about 970,000 distinct CDR3 sequences listed, just over 50% were seen once. The clonotype originates from a woman aged 55-69 years in good health. Sequencing input: blood. The chain joins TRBV9 to TRBJ2-3, with 8 bases lining up with TRBD2. CDR3 bases: TGTGCCAGCAGTGAAGCGGGAGATGGTACAGATACGCAGTATTTT. Its translation: CASSEAGDGTDTQYF.